One sample yielded the 15 T cell receptor beta chains listed below, sequenced in a study of blood T cell repertoires in COVID-19. Clones were read by immunoSEQ multiplex PCR, and TCRdb kept only the in-frame ones, dropping some. The profile shows some 150,000 clones, about 82% of them singletons. The sample consisted of peripheral blood. Receptors were obtained from a woman in her forties with active or convalescent COVID-19.

V gene TRBV11-2 combines with J gene TRBJ1-2; tentatively, D is TRBD1 (5 bases). CDR1 is SGHAT, CDR2 FQNNGV, per germline. The CDR3 is 15 amino acids. The V gene lost 5 bases and the J gene lost 3 bases, with 16 bases spanning the gap. The CDR3 loop reads CASSLNFGQDYGYTF. CDR3 coding DNA: TGTGCCAGCAGCCTTAACTTTGGACAAGACTATGGCTACACCTTC.

V is TRBV28 and J is TRBJ2-1, with D unclear. Per the germline V gene, CDR1 is MDHEN and CDR2 is SYDVKM. V was trimmed by 6 bases and J by 10 bases, leaving 7 bases between them. This CDR3 contains 10 residues. CDR3 nucleotide sequence: TGTGCCAGCAGGCGGTACGAGCAGTTCTTC. Protein sequence: CASRRYEQFF.

The rearrangement joins TRBV5-4 to TRBJ2-3; TRBD2 agrees at 9 bases. Germline V gene data show CDR1 as SGHNT and CDR2 as YYREEE (reference sequence). The V and J ends lost 7 bases and 2 bases, in that order; junction bases with no gene match: 8. This CDR3 has 15 residues. This CDR3 is CASAGGRNPTDTQYF. In DNA form, the CDR3 reads TGTGCCAGCGCGGGGGGGAGAAACCCCACAGATACGCAGTATTTT. The full variable domain, rest sourced from reference TRBV5-4 and TRBJ2-3, is ETGVTQSPTHLIKTRGQQVTLRCSSQSGHNTVSWYQQALGQGPQFIFQYYREEENGRGNFPPRFSGLQFPNYSSELNVNALELDDSALYLCASAGGRNPTDTQYFGPGTRLTVL.

The genes are TRBV6-2 or TRBV6-3 and TRBJ2-1; TRBD2 matches at 9 bases. The CDR3 has 17 residues. Germline V gene data show CDR1 as MNHEY and CDR2 as SVGEGT. Germline trimming cut 0 bases from V and 3 bases from J; bases unmatched to any gene: 6. For the CDR3, the DNA is TGTGCCAGCAGTTACTCCCCCCCTAGCGGGATCTACAATGAGCAGTTCTTC. Protein sequence: CASSYSPPSGIYNEQFF.

The chain links TRBV6-2 or TRBV6-3 to TRBJ2-3; D ambiguous. Germline loops: CDR1 MNHEY, CDR2 SVGEGT. V was clipped by 0 bases and J by 2 bases, with 15 bases between them. There are 17 residues in the CDR3. The CDR3 coding sequence is TGTGCCAGCAGTTACTCGCCGACATTCAACCCCACAGATACGCAGTATTTT. Translated, it gives CASSYSPTFNPTDTQYF.

The chain carries TRBV27 and TRBJ1-2, with D tentatively TRBD1 (5 bases). Per germline, CDR1 MNHEY and CDR2 SMNVEV (reference sequence). V lost 0 bases and J 2 bases, leaving 13 bases between the germline ends. CDR3 size: 16 residues. CDR3 sequence reads: CASSLSRGTANYGYTF. DNA of the CDR3: TGTGCCAGCAGTTTATCGCGGGGGACCGCCAACTATGGCTACACCTTC.

Concerning this clone itself: One end of the junction is discordant with germline, which a read error may explain. The V call is TRBV6-2 or TRBV6-3, the J call TRBJ2-5; the match to TRBD1 covers 8 bases. The CDR3 sequence is 15 residues long. The germline gives CDR1 MNHEY, CDR2 SVGEGT. CDR3 DNA: TGTGCCAGTAGTTCGGGACAGGTGGCGGGAGAGACCCAGTACTTC. This sequence encodes CASSSGQVAGETQYF.

The V call is TRBV6-5, the J call TRBJ1-5, with 9 bases lining up with TRBD1. The CDR3 consists of 15 residues. Trimming took 5 bases from V and 0 from J; bases not matched to a gene: 2. CDR1 is MNHEY, CDR2 SVGAGI, per germline. In nucleotides, the CDR3 is TGTGCCAGCAGTACGGACAGGGGTAGCAATCAGCCCCAGCATTTT. Its translation: CASSTDRGSNQPQHF.

The V and J genes are TRBV18 and TRBJ2-1; maybe TRBD2 (6 bases). The CDR3 runs 18 residues. Trimming cost V 1 base and J 0 bases, with 16 bases left between them. The germline V gene encodes CDR1 KGHSH and CDR2 LQKENI. The CDR3 coding sequence is TGTGCCAGCTCACCACGCGTTTTAGCGGCAAGCTCCTACAATGAGCAGTTCTTC. It encodes CASSPRVLAASSYNEQFF.

The rearrangement joins TRBV25-1 to TRBJ1-1; no definite D call. V was trimmed by 4 bases and J by 2 bases, leaving 11 bases between them. CDR3 length equals 14 residues. Germline V gene data show CDR1 as MGHDK and CDR2 as SYGVNS. This CDR3 is CASSVPGPNTEAFF. In DNA, the CDR3 is TGTGCCAGCAGTGTTCCAGGTCCCAACACTGAAGCTTTCTTT.

The chain combines TRBV7-8 with TRBJ2-7, with no clear D. The V gene lost 1 base and the J gene lost 0 bases, with 4 bases spanning the gap. Germline assignment: CDR1 SGHVS and CDR2 FQNEAQ. The CDR3 runs 13 residues. In nucleotides, the CDR3 is TGTGCCAGCAGCTTAGTCAACTCCTACGAGCAGTACTTC. The encoded protein is CASSLVNSYEQYF.

The CDR3 region has the DNA TGTGCCAGCAGTACCACGACAGGGGGCAATGAGCAGTTCTTC. Amino acids: CASSTTTGGNEQFF. V gene TRBV27 combines with J gene TRBJ2-1; the match to TRBD1 covers 9 bases. Germline CDR1 reads MNHEY; CDR2 reads SMNVEV (reference sequence). The J segment lost 6 bases and the V segment lost 5 bases, leaving 5 bases of the junction unmatched. The CDR3 covers 14 residues.

CDR3 region: CASSRLPREAGNTIYF. The CDR3 DNA sequence: TGTGCCAGCAGCCGCCTCCCCAGGGAGGCTGGAAACACCATATATTTT. The chain carries TRBV28 and TRBJ1-3; perhaps TRBD1 as D (5 bases). Trimming removed 6 bases at V and 2 bases at J, with 17 bases between. This CDR3 region has 16 residues. The germline V gene has CDR1 MDHEN and CDR2 SYDVKM.

The rearrangement joins TRBV6-5 to TRBJ2-7, with TRBD1 as a possible D gene (5 bases). With 3 bases removed from V and 8 bases from J, the gap between germline ends came to 11 bases. Germline V gene data show CDR1 as MNHEY and CDR2 as SVGAGI. The CDR3 length is 12 residues. The DNA of the CDR3 is TGTGCCAGCAGTTATTCAGGGCAACAGCAGTACTTC. Translating it yields CASSYSGQQQYF.

Ten or more counts support this clone. This rearrangement joins TRBV19 to TRBJ1-2, with TRBD1 matching over 10 bases. CDR3 size: 16 residues. Germline V gene sequence: CDR1 LNHDA, CDR2 SQIVND (reference sequence). The J segment lost 5 bases and the V segment lost 5 bases, leaving 11 bases of the junction unmatched. CDR3 coding DNA: TGTGCCAGTAGTCGGGACAGGGGCCCCGGCGGGTATGGCTACACCTTC. It translates to CASSRDRGPGGYGYTF.